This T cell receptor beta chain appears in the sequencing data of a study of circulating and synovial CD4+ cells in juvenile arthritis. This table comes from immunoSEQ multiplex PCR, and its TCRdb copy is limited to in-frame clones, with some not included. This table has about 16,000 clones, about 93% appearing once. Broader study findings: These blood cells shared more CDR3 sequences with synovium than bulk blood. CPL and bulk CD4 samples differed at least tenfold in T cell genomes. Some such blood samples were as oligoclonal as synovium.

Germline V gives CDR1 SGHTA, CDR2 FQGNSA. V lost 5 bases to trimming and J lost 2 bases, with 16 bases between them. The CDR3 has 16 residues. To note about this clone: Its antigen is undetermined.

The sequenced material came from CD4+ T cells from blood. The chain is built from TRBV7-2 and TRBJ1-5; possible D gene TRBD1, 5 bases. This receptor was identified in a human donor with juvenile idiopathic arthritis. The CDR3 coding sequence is TGTGCCAGCAGCCTCGAACCGGACATTCGCAATCAGCCCCAGCATTTT. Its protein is CASSLEPDIRNQPQHF. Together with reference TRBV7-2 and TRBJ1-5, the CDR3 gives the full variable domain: GAGVSQSPSNKVTEKGKDVELRCDPISGHTALYWYRQSLGQGLEFLIYFQGNSAPDKSGLPSDRFSAERTGGSVSTLTIQRTQQEDSAVYLCASSLEPDIRNQPQHFGDGTRLSIL.